The next 28 T cell receptor beta chains were all read from a single sample in a study of identical twins. One entry per CDR3 protein results from TCRdb running MiXCR on the 5' RACE reads. The table has about 250,000 distinct CDR3 sequences, over 12% seen once. The sequencing sample was made of memory (CD45RO+) T cells sorted from blood. The receptors derive from a woman in her late teens or twenties in good health.

This clonotype was detected only a few times. V is TRBV16 and J is TRBJ2-5, with D maybe TRBD2 (6 bases). Germline-derived CDR1 and CDR2 are KGHSY and FQNENV. V lost 0 bases to trimming and J lost 5 bases, with 10 bases between them. This CDR3 comprises 14 residues. The CDR3 region is CASSQSPGGETQYF. The DNA for the CDR3 is TGTGCCAGCAGCCAATCGCCCGGAGGGGAGACCCAGTACTTC.

This clonotype has more than one count but fewer than ten. The chain couples TRBV20-1 to TRBJ1-1; D is uncertain. The length of the CDR3 is 13 residues. V shed 6 bases and J shed 0 bases, with 11 bases lying between them. Germline CDR1 and CDR2: DFQATT and SNEGSKA (reference sequence). The CDR3 protein is CSAAPGLNTEAFF. For the CDR3, the DNA is TGCAGTGCGGCCCCGGGGTTGAACACTGAAGCTTTCTTT.

V gene TRBV20-1 combines with J gene TRBJ2-6; TRBD2 matches at 14 bases. This CDR3 contains 17 residues. In germline, CDR1 is DFQATT, CDR2 SNEGSKA (reference sequence). V shed 6 bases, J shed 2 bases, and the junction held 6 bases outside the gene matches. CDR3: CSAPGTSGSAGANVLTF. Written as DNA, the CDR3 is TGCAGTGCGCCTGGGACTAGCGGGAGTGCTGGGGCCAACGTCCTGACTTTC.

The chain employs TRBV6-1 and TRBJ2-7, with 13 bases that match TRBD2. V lost 4 bases, J lost 2 bases, and 8 bases stayed unmatched. This CDR3 spans 17 amino acids. Looked up from germline, CDR1 is MNHNS and CDR2 is SASEGT. The CDR3 region is CASSGGGTSGITYEQYF. The CDR3 coding sequence is TGTGCCAGCAGTGGCGGTGGGACTAGCGGGATAACCTACGAGCAGTACTTC.

This clonotype appeared many times. V gene TRBV29-1 combines with J gene TRBJ2-5; possible D gene TRBD1, 5 bases. Germline assignment: CDR1 SQVTM and CDR2 ANQGSEA. The CDR3 runs to 12 residues. V lost 3 bases to trimming and J lost 4 bases, with 9 bases between them. The CDR3 loop is CSVDSGRETQYF. As DNA, the CDR3 is TGCAGCGTTGATTCAGGGCGAGAGACCCAGTACTTC.

The V call is TRBV20-1, the J call TRBJ2-7; 10 bases align to TRBD2. This CDR3 region has 14 residues. J gave up 4 bases and V 4 bases, and 7 bases lay outside the gene matches. Germline-derived CDR1 and CDR2 are DFQATT and SNEGSKA (reference sequence). CDR3 DNA: TGCAGTGCTACTTGGGCTAGCGGGGGTTACGAGCAGTACTTC. It yields the protein CSATWASGGYEQYF.

CDR3 region: CASSLDFGAETQYF. The CDR3, as DNA: TGTGCCAGCAGCTTAGACTTCGGGGCAGAGACCCAGTACTTC. The V gene is TRBV11-3, the J gene TRBJ2-5, with D perhaps TRBD1 or TRBD2 (5 bases each). The V end lost 0 bases, the J end lost 4 bases, and 9 bases lay between the germline ends. Germline CDR1 reads SGHNT; CDR2 reads YENEEA. The CDR3 runs to 14 residues. Full variable domain (missing parts from reference TRBV11-3 and TRBJ2-5): EAGVVQSPRYKIIEKKQPVAFWCNPISGHNTLYWYLQNLGQGPELLIRYENEEAVDDSQLPKDRFSAERLKGVDSTLKIQPAELGDSAVYLCASSLDFGAETQYFGPGTRLLVL.

The genes are TRBV10-3 and TRBJ1-1; D call uncertain. The CDR3 is made up of 13 amino acids. CDR1 is ENHRY, CDR2 SYGVKD, per germline. The V end lost 3 bases, the J end lost 2 bases, and 7 bases lay between the germline ends. The CDR3 nucleotides read TGTGCCATCAGTGAACAGATTAACACTGAAGCTTTCTTT. Protein product: CAISEQINTEAFF.

This clonotype was seen a handful of times. The chain joins TRBV5-4 to TRBJ2-7, with 7 positions matching TRBD2. The CDR3 covers 15 residues. Germline loops: CDR1 SGHNT, CDR2 YYREEE (reference sequence). Germline trimming cut 0 bases from V and 0 bases from J; bases unmatched to any gene: 3. In DNA form, the CDR3 reads TGTGCCAGCAGCTTGGATCCTAGCGGCTCCTACGAGCAGTACTTC. The encoded protein is CASSLDPSGSYEQYF.

This chain connects TRBV28 to TRBJ2-7; 8 nucleotides match TRBD1. The CDR3 totals 15 residues. J gave up 5 bases and V 4 bases, and 10 bases lay outside the gene matches. CDR1 is MDHEN and CDR2 is SYDVKM in the germline V gene. CDR3 nucleotides: TGTGCCAGCAGTTCCCCCCGTCGGACAGGGAACGAGCAGTACTTC. This sequence encodes CASSSPRRTGNEQYF.

This clonotype appeared many times. The V and J genes are TRBV7-3 and TRBJ2-1; D not resolved. This CDR3 is 15 amino acids long. Between the trimmed V and J ends, which lost 4 bases and 5 bases, there was a span of 15 bases. CDR1 SGHTA and CDR2 FQGTGA come from the germline V gene. Here the CDR3 reads CASSSGGRSNNEQFF. The CDR3 region has the DNA TGTGCCAGCAGCTCGGGCGGCAGGTCTAACAATGAGCAGTTCTTC.

This clonotype was seen at least ten times. This sequence joins TRBV7-8 and TRBJ1-4; tentative D call: TRBD1 (5 bases). CDR3 length: 14 residues. The germline CDR1 and CDR2 sequences are SGHVS and FQNEAQ. Between the trimmed V and J ends, which lost 5 bases and 4 bases, there was a span of 11 bases. The CDR3 DNA reads as TGTGCCAGCAGCCTGGGACGGATTAATGAAAAACTGTTTTTT. Amino acids: CASSLGRINEKLFF.

This clonotype has a handful of counts. V usage is TRBV7-2 and J usage is TRBJ2-7; D ambiguous. CDR1 SGHTA and CDR2 FQGNSA come from the germline V gene. Trimming took off 0 bases at V and 4 bases at J, with 7 bases between the two ends. The CDR3 covers 13 residues. The CDR3 here is CASSLAMSYEQYF. CDR3 DNA sequence: TGTGCCAGCAGCTTAGCGATGAGTTACGAGCAGTACTTC.

This rearrangement joins TRBV25-1 to TRBJ2-1, with D perhaps TRBD2 (5 bases). Per the germline V gene, CDR1 is MGHDK and CDR2 is SYGVNS. The CDR3 consists of 11 residues. Between the trimmed V and J ends, which lost 6 bases and 10 bases, there was a span of 10 bases. The DNA for the CDR3 is TGTGCCAGCAGGAGCCTAGCAGAGCAGTTCTTC. Residues: CASRSLAEQFF.

This clonotype was picked up a small number of times. The chain combines TRBV12-3 or TRBV12-4 with TRBJ1-2, with D possibly matching TRBD1 (6 bases). The V and J ends lost 5 bases and 7 bases respectively, with 14 bases between them. The CDR3 is 13 residues long. The CDR3 region has the DNA TGTGCCAGCAGTCTACAGGGTATCGCTGGCTACACCTTC. Translation gives CASSLQGIAGYTF.

This clonotype appeared many times. The chain combines TRBV5-1 with TRBJ1-1, with a possible D match to TRBD1 (6 bases). The germline V gene has CDR1 SGHRS and CDR2 YFSETQ. Trimming shortened V by 0 bases and J by 5 bases, and 14 bases separated the two germline ends. CDR3 length: 15 amino acids. CDR3 loop: CASSLAGGLSTEAFF. CDR3 sequence (DNA): TGCGCCAGCAGCTTGGCCGGGGGGCTGAGTACTGAAGCTTTCTTT.

This rearrangement joins TRBV24-1 to TRBJ2-3; D ambiguous. V dropped 3 bases and J dropped 7 bases, with 7 bases sitting between them. Germline CDR1 and CDR2: KGHDR and SFDVKD. This CDR3 comprises 12 residues. CDR3 nucleotide sequence: TGTGCCACCAGTGATAACGAAAATACGCAGTATTTT. Protein sequence: CATSDNENTQYF.

This clonotype was seen at least ten times. The chain combines TRBV5-1 with TRBJ2-1, with no clear D. The CDR3 sequence is 16 residues long. With 0 bases removed from V and 0 bases from J, the gap between germline ends came to 10 bases. Per the germline V gene, CDR1 is SGHRS and CDR2 is YFSETQ. CDR3 in DNA: TGCGCCAGCAGCTTGGAGAGGCCGAGCTCCTACAATGAGCAGTTCTTC. Translating gives CASSLERPSSYNEQFF.

This clonotype was seen repeatedly, ten times or more. CDR3 nucleotides: TGTGCCAGCAGCTTGTATACTGAAGCTTTCTTT. The encoded protein is CASSLYTEAFF. V gene TRBV7-9 combines with J gene TRBJ1-1; D unclear. V was clipped by 3 bases and J by 5 bases, with 4 bases between them. Germline V gene data show CDR1 as SEHNR and CDR2 as FQNEAQ (reference sequence). This CDR3 has 11 amino acids.

This chain uses TRBV29-1 with TRBJ1-5, with D unclear. CDR1 is SQVTM, CDR2 ANQGSEA, per germline. The CDR3 has 13 residues. V gave up 4 bases and J gave up 3 bases, with 10 bases separating them. The CDR3 loop reads CSVAVSPNQPQHF. The CDR3 DNA reads TGCAGCGTTGCGGTCAGCCCCAATCAGCCCCAGCATTTT.

The V gene is TRBV3-1, the J gene TRBJ1-1; D unclear. The V gene lost 2 bases and the J gene lost 2 bases, with 12 bases spanning the gap. The CDR3 consists of 15 residues. Germline-derived CDR1 and CDR2 are LGHDT and YNNKEL (reference sequence). CDR3 in amino acids: CASSQRVLRNTEAFF. Written as DNA, the CDR3 is TGTGCCAGCAGCCAAAGGGTGTTACGCAACACTGAAGCTTTCTTT.

This clonotype was detected ten times or more. The V call is TRBV20-1, the J call TRBJ1-1; TRBD1 might be the D (6 bases). Trimming shortened V by 4 bases and J by 1 base, and 13 bases separated the two germline ends. The CDR3 runs to 14 residues. The germline V gene encodes CDR1 DFQATT and CDR2 SNEGSKA (reference sequence). CDR3 in amino acids: CSANPRGSNTEAFF. CDR3 sequence (DNA): TGCAGTGCTAACCCCAGGGGATCGAACACTGAAGCTTTCTTT.

The genes are TRBV2 and TRBJ2-2; TRBD2 is a possible D gene (6 bases). Germline V gene data show CDR1 as SNHLY and CDR2 as FYNNEI. The CDR3 consists of 16 residues. Trimming removed 3 bases at V and 4 bases at J, with 15 bases between. CDR3 region: CASSDEVGGITGELFF. CDR3 sequence (DNA): TGTGCCAGCAGTGATGAGGTTGGCGGGATCACCGGGGAGCTGTTTTTT.

The chain has TRBV28 and TRBJ2-7, with a weak D call TRBD2 (6 bases). The CDR3 has 15 amino acids. Trimming took off 8 bases at V and 9 bases at J, with 26 bases between the two ends. CDR1 MDHEN and CDR2 SYDVKM come from the germline V gene. In DNA, the CDR3 is TGTGCCAGCCACAGAGGTAGCGGAATCCTTACGGGGCAGTACTTC. This encodes CASHRGSGILTGQYF.

The rearrangement joins TRBV4-1 to TRBJ2-3; 8 bases map to TRBD2. Trimming cost V 2 bases and J 2 bases; bases outside gene matches: 9. CDR1 and CDR2 (germline): MGHRA, YSYEKL. CDR3 length: 17 residues. The CDR3 loop reads CASSQWLRAGVTDTQYF. The CDR3 DNA reads TGCGCCAGCAGCCAATGGCTCCGAGCGGGGGTCACAGATACGCAGTATTTT.

V and J are TRBV27 and TRBJ2-5, with D perhaps TRBD1 (5 bases). The V end was cut by 5 bases, the J end by 4 bases, with 14 bases between. The CDR3 length is 14 residues. Germline CDR1 MNHEY, CDR2 SMNVEV (reference sequence). CDR3 sequence: CASSPLGRGETQYF. The CDR3 DNA follows: TGTGCCAGCAGTCCCCTGGGGCGAGGAGAGACCCAGTACTTC.

The J gene is TRBJ2-3, the V gene TRBV5-1; no firm D call. The CDR3 sequence is 14 residues long. V was pared by 0 bases and J by 4 bases, with 9 bases between. In germline, CDR1 is SGHRS, CDR2 YFSETQ. CDR3 DNA sequence: TGCGCCAGCAGCTTGGATGGTGGCGCAGATACGCAGTATTTT. It translates to CASSLDGGADTQYF.

This clonotype has more than one count but fewer than ten. The chain has TRBV12-3 or TRBV12-4 and TRBJ1-5; possible D gene TRBD1, 5 bases. The CDR3 runs 12 residues. Trimming removed 6 bases from V and 9 bases from J, with 12 bases in between. The CDR3 region has the DNA TGTGCCAGCAGCACGGATACAGGGCCCCAGCATTTT. Translated, it gives CASSTDTGPQHF.